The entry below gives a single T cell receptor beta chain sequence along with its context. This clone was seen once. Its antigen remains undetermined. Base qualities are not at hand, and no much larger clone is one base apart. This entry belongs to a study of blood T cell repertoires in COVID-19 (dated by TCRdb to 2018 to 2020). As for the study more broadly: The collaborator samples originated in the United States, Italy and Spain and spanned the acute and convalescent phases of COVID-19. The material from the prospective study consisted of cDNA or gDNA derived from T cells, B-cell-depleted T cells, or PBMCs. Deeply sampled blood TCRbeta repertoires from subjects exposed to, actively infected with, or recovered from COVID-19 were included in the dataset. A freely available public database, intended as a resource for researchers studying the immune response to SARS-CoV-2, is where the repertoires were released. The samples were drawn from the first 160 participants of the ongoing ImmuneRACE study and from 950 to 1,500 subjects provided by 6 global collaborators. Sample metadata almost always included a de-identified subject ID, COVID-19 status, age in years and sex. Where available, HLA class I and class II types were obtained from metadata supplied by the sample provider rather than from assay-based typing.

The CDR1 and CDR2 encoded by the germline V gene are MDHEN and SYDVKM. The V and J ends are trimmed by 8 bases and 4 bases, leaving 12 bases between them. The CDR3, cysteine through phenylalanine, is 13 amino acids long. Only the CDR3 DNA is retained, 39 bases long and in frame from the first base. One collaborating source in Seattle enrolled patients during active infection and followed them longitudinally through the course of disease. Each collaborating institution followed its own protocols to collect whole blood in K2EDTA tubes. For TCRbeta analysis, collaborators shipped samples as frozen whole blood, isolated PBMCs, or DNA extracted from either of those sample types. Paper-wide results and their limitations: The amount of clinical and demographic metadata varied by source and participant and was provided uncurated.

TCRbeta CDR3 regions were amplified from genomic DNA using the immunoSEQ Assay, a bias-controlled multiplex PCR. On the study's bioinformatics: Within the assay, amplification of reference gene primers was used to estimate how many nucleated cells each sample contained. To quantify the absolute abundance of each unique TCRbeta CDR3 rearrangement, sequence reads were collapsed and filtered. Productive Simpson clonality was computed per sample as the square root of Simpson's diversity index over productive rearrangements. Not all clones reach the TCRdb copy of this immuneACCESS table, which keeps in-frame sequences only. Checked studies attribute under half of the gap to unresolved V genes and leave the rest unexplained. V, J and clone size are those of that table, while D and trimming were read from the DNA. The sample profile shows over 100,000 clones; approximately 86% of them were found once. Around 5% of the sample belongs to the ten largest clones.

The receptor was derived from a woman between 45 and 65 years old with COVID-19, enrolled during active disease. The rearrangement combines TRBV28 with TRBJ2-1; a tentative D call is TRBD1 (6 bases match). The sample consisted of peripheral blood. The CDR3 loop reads CASSGTPYNEQFF. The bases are TGTGCCAGCTCCGGGACACCTTACAATGAGCAGTTCTTC.